Listed here are 20 T cell receptor beta chains from one sample, sequenced in a study of blood T cells in healthy people across ages. Sample-barcoded 5' priming and a J-beta primer mix drove a second PCR of roughly 6 to 12 cycles. MiXCR was run by TCRdb on the 5' RACE reads, yielding one entry per CDR3 protein. The table lists about 290,000 distinct CDR3 sequences, around 29% of them singletons. Specimen: blood. All receptors derive from a woman between 65 and 79 years old in good health.

The chain employs TRBV28 and TRBJ1-1; 7 nucleotides align to TRBD1. Looked up from germline, CDR1 is MDHEN and CDR2 is SYDVKM. J was trimmed by 0 bases and V by 4 bases; bases with no gene match: 17. The CDR3 spans 19 residues. As DNA, the CDR3 is TGTGCCAGCAGTTACTCCCTAATACAGGGGAGGGGGGTGAACACTGAAGCTTTCTTT. It translates to CASSYSLIQGRGVNTEAFF.

The V and J genes are TRBV7-9 and TRBJ1-5; TRBD1 matches at 7 bases. V gave up 3 bases and J gave up 0 bases; unmatched junction bases: 5. Germline V gives CDR1 SEHNR, CDR2 FQNEAQ (reference sequence). This CDR3 is built from 16 residues. The CDR3 loop reads CASSLGQTNSNQPQHF. The CDR3 nucleotides read TGTGCCAGCAGCTTGGGACAGACGAATAGCAATCAGCCCCAGCATTTT.

This clonotype was seen ten or more times. The V gene is TRBV28, the J gene TRBJ2-6; D gene uncertain. CDR1 is MDHEN, CDR2 SYDVKM, per germline. Between the trimmed V and J ends, which lost 11 bases and 1 base, there was a span of 9 bases. The CDR3 covers 13 residues. The CDR3: CASSESGANVLTF. The CDR3 DNA follows: TGTGCCTCCTCGGAATCTGGGGCCAACGTCCTGACTTTC.

V and J are TRBV28 and TRBJ2-7; D perhaps matches TRBD1 (6 bases). Germline CDR1 is MDHEN and CDR2 is SYDVKM. This CDR3 comprises 14 residues. V dropped 6 bases and J dropped 4 bases, with 16 bases sitting between them. For the CDR3, the DNA is TGTGCCAGCAGGGGGGCAGGGACCGGTTACGAGCAGTACTTC. Its protein is CASRGAGTGYEQYF.

The chain joins TRBV7-9 to TRBJ2-1; D possibly corresponds to TRBD1 (5 bases). The germline V gene has CDR1 SEHNR and CDR2 FQNEAQ (reference sequence). The CDR3 is 12 amino acids. V was trimmed by 7 bases and J by 6 bases, leaving 10 bases between them. CDR3 nucleotides: TGTGCCAGCAAGACAGATTCCAATGAGCAGTTCTTC. Residues: CASKTDSNEQFF.

This clonotype has a handful of counts. The chain employs TRBV7-8 and TRBJ2-7; D remains ambiguous. This CDR3 comprises 14 residues. Germline CDR1 and CDR2: SGHVS and FQNEAQ. The ends were cut back, 0 bases at V and 1 base at J, with 7 bases in the middle. The CDR3 DNA is TGTGCCAGCAGCTTAGCTCCCCGTTCCTACGAGCAGTACTTC. The encoded protein is CASSLAPRSYEQYF. Together with reference TRBV7-8 and TRBJ2-7, the CDR3 gives the full variable domain: GAGVSQSPRYKVAKRGQDVALRCDPISGHVSLFWYQQALGQGPEFLTYFQNEAQLDKSGLPSDRFFAERPEGSVSTLKIQRTQQEDSAVYLCASSLAPRSYEQYFGPGTRLTVT.

The rearrangement uses TRBV5-5 and TRBJ2-5; 10 positions match TRBD2. The germline V gene has CDR1 SGHKS and CDR2 YYEKEE (reference sequence). With 0 bases clipped from V and 5 bases from J, the junction kept 7 bases outside the gene matches. The CDR3 sequence is 16 residues long. For the CDR3, the DNA is TGTGCCAGCAGCTTGGGGGCACTAGCGGGAATGGAGACCCAGTACTTC. Translating gives CASSLGALAGMETQYF.

The chain recombines TRBV20-1 with TRBJ1-2, with D tentatively TRBD1 (6 bases). From germline, CDR1 is DFQATT and CDR2 SNEGSKA (reference sequence). This CDR3 is 15 amino acids long. V lost 2 bases and J 4 bases, leaving 17 bases between the germline ends. The CDR3 coding sequence is TGCAGTGCTAGACCCCAGGGGCTCCTGAGCTATGGCTACACCTTC. Protein sequence: CSARPQGLLSYGYTF.

V is TRBV7-2 and J is TRBJ1-2; a weak D match, TRBD1 (5 bases). Trimming removed 7 bases at V and 6 bases at J, with 18 bases between. The CDR3 is 14 residues long. The germline gives CDR1 SGHTA, CDR2 FQGNSA. CDR3 in amino acids: CASTSSAGGDGYTF. The DNA of the CDR3 is TGTGCCAGCACCTCTTCGGCGGGGGGAGATGGCTACACCTTC.

This clonotype was detected a few times. The V call is TRBV12-3 or TRBV12-4, the J call TRBJ2-7; 7 nucleotides align to TRBD2. The CDR3 extends over 14 amino acids. The J segment lost 7 bases and the V segment lost 3 bases, leaving 9 bases of the junction unmatched. In DNA, the CDR3 is TGTGCCAGCAGTTTCGACGGGAGGTTGGGGGAGCAGTACTTC. It is translated as CASSFDGRLGEQYF.

The V gene is TRBV7-2, the J gene TRBJ2-1, with D tentatively TRBD1 (7 bases). The J call may be incorrect, as the DNA end agrees better with TRBJ2-7. The germline gives CDR1 SGHTA, CDR2 FQGNSA. CDR3 length: 16 amino acids. The CDR3 sequence: CASSLKGGQDPYEQYF. DNA of the CDR3: TGTGCCAGCAGCTTAAAGGGAGGACAGGACCCCTACGAGCAGTACTTC.

This clonotype was recorded a few times. The chain combines TRBV20-1 with TRBJ2-2, with 12 bases identical to TRBD2. V gave up 7 bases and J gave up 1 base; unmatched junction bases: 4. The CDR3 spans 15 residues. Germline V gene lookup returns CDR1 DFQATT and CDR2 SNEGSKA (reference sequence). The CDR3, as DNA: TGCAGTGTTAGGACTAGCGGGATGAACACCGGGGAGCTGTTTTTT. Its protein product is CSVRTSGMNTGELFF.

This clonotype has just a few counts. The rearrangement uses TRBV12-3 or TRBV12-4 and TRBJ2-1, with D unclear. Trimming removed 6 bases from V and 4 bases from J, with 4 bases in between. The CDR3 has 11 residues. The DNA for the CDR3 is TGTGCCAGCAGCCGGTACAATGAGCAGTTCTTC. Residues: CASSRYNEQFF.

The chain carries TRBV4-1 and TRBJ1-2; 7 nucleotides agree with TRBD1. CDR1 is MGHRA and CDR2 is YSYEKL in the germline V gene. V trimming: 4 bases; J trimming: 4 bases; junction bases outside the gene matches: 12. The CDR3 sequence is 16 residues long. CDR3 nucleotide sequence: TGCGCCAGCAGCCCCCCCACCGGGTACAGGGGCTATGGCTACACCTTC. Translation: CASSPPTGYRGYGYTF.

The chain couples TRBV7-2 to TRBJ2-5; D could derive from TRBD1 or TRBD2 (6 bases each). The DNA end favors TRBJ2-1, so the J call may be wrong. The CDR3 contains 15 residues. Germline V CDR1 and CDR2: SGHTA, FQGNSA. The CDR3 coding sequence is TGTGCCAGCAGCAGAGGCGGGACACCCAACAATGAGCAGTTCTTC. It translates to CASSRGGTPNNEQFF.

This clonotype was detected only a few times. The chain couples TRBV12-5 to TRBJ1-1; TRBD1 agrees at 9 bases. V was clipped by 4 bases and J by 5 bases; unmatched bases: 5. The CDR3 has 14 amino acids. In germline, CDR1 is LGHNT, CDR2 FRNRAP. The CDR3 DNA reads TGTGCTAGTGGTTCCGGACAGGGGAGGACTGAAGCTTTCTTT. Encoded protein: CASGSGQGRTEAFF.

To note about this clonotype: At one end the junction does not follow the germline gene, possibly because of a read error. The V gene is TRBV9, the J gene TRBJ1-1; maybe TRBD1 (5 bases). Germline V gives CDR1 SGDLS, CDR2 YYNGEE. This CDR3 comprises 14 residues. CDR3 amino acids: CASSWRPGSTEVFF. CDR3 coding DNA: TGTGCCAGCAGCTGGCGACCAGGGAGCACTGAAGTTTTCTTT.

This chain joins TRBV7-2 and TRBJ2-1; a possible D gene is TRBD1 (5 bases). The V gene's germline CDR1 is SGHTA and CDR2 FQGNSA. CDR3 length equals 13 residues. V was trimmed by 6 bases and J by 6 bases, leaving 12 bases between them. Written as DNA, the CDR3 is TGTGCCAGCAGTCGGTCACAGGCCAATGAGCAGTTCTTC. Translated, it gives CASSRSQANEQFF.

This clonotype was counted between two and nine times. The rearrangement uses TRBV7-2 and TRBJ1-4; 9 nucleotides line up with TRBD1. CDR1 is SGHTA and CDR2 is FQGNSA in the germline V gene. V lost 5 bases and J lost 8; bases outside the gene matches: 6. The CDR3 has 14 residues. CDR3 in DNA: TGTGCCAGCAGCCCCGGACAGGGGAAAGAAAAACTGTTTTTT. This encodes CASSPGQGKEKLFF.

The chain joins TRBV29-1 to TRBJ2-5, with D uncertain. The V and J ends lost 4 bases and 1 base respectively, with 10 bases between them. CDR3 size: 13 residues. Germline CDR1 is SQVTM and CDR2 is ANQGSEA. The CDR3 reads CSVAWPAQETQYF. CDR3 sequence (DNA): TGCAGCGTTGCTTGGCCAGCCCAAGAGACCCAGTACTTC.